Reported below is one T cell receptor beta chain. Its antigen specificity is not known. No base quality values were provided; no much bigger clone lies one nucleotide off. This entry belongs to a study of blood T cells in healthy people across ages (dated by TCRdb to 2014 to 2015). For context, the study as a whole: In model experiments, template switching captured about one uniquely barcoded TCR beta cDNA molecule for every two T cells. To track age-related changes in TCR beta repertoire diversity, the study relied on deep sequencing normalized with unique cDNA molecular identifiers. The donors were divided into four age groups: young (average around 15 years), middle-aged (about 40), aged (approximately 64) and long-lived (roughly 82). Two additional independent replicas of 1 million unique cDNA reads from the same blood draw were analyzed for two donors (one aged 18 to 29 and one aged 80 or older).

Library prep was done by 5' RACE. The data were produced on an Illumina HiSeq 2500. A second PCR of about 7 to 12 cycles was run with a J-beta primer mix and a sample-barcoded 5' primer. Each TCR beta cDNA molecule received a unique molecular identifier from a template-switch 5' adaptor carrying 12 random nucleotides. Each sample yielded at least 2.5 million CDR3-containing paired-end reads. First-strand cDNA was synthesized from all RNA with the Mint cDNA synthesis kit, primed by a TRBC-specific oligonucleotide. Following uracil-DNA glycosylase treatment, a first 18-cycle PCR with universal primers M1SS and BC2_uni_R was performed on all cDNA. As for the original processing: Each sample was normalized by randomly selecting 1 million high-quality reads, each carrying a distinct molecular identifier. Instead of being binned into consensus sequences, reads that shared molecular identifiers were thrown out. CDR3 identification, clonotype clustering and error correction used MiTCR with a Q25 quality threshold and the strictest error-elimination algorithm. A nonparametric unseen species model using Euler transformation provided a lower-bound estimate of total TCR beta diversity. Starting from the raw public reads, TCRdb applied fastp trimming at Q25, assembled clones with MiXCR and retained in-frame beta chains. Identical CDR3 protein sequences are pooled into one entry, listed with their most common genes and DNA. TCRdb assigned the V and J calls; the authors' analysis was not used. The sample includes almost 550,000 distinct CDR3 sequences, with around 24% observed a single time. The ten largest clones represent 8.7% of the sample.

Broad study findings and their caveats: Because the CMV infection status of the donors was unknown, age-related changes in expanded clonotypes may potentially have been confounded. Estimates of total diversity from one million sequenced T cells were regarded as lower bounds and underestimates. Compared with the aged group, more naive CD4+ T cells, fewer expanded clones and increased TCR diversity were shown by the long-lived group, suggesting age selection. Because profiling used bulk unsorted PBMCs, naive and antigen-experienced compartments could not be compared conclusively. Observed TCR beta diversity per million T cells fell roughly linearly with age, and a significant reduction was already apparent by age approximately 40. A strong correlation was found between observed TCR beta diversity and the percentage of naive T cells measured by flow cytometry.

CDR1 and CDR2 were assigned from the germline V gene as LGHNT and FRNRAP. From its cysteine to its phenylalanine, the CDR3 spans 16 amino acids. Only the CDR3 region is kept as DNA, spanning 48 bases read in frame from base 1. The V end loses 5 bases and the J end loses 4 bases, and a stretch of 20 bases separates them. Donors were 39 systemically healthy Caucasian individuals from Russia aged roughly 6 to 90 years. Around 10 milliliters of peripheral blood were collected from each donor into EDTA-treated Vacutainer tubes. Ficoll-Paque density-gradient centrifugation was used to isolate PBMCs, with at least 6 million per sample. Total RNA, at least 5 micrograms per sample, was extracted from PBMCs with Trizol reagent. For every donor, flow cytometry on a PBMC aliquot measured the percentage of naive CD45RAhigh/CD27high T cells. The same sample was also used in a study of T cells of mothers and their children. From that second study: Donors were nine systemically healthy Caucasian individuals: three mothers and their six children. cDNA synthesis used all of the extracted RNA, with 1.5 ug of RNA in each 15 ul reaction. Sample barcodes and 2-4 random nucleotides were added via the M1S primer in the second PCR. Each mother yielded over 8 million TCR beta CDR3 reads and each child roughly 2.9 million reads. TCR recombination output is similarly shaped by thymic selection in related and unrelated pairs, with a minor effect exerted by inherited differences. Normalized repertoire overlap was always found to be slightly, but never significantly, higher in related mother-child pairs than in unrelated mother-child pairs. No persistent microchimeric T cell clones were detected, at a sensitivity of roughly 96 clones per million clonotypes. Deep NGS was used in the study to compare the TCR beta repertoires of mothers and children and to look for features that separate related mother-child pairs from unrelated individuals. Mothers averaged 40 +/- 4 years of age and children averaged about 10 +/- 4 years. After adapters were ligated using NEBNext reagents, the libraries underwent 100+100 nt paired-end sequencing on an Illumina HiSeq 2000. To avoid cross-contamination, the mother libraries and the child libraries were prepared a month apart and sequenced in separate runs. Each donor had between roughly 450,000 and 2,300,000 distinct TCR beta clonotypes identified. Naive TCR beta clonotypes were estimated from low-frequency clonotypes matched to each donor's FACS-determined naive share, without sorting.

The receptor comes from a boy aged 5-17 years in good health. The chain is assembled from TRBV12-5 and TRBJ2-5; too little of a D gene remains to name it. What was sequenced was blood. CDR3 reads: CASGPPDVEEGETQYF. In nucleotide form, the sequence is TGTGCTAGTGGTCCCCCGGATGTTGAGGAAGGAGAGACCCAGTACTTC.